These 27 T cell receptor beta chains were sequenced from one sample in a study of blood T cell repertoires in COVID-19. The assay was immunoSEQ multiplex PCR, and TCRdb's table has in-frame clones only and misses some. The data contain under 250,000 clones, about 89% of them seen just once; the ten biggest clones take up under 5.5%. Sequencing was carried out using peripheral blood. The origin of the receptors is a woman aged 40 to 50 with acute or convalescent COVID-19.

The chain joins TRBV5-1 to TRBJ2-4; 12 bases fit TRBD2. Germline CDR1 is SGHRS and CDR2 is YFSETQ. The length of the CDR3 is 18 residues. J gave up 2 bases and V 4 bases, and 10 bases lay outside the gene matches. CDR3 sequence reads: CASSLLPGLAGTKNIQYF. The CDR3 DNA reads TGCGCCAGCAGCCTGCTACCCGGACTAGCGGGGACCAAAAACATTCAGTACTTC.

The chain is built from TRBV5-6 and TRBJ1-1; D is unresolved. The CDR3 extends over 12 amino acids. Germline lookup yields CDR1 SGHDT and CDR2 YYEEEE. The germline V and J ends were trimmed by 5 bases and 5 bases, with 10 bases remaining between them. Here the CDR3 reads CASRSEMTEAFF. In DNA form, the CDR3 reads TGTGCCAGCAGATCTGAGATGACTGAAGCTTTCTTT.

The rearrangement joins TRBV19 to TRBJ1-2; 7 bases fit TRBD1. This CDR3 is 15 amino acids long. V was pared by 7 bases and J by 8 bases, with 16 bases of the junction left unmatched. Germline values: CDR1 LNHDA, CDR2 SQIVND (reference sequence). CDR3 sequence: CASTTPADRAGGYTF. DNA of the CDR3: TGTGCCAGTACCACACCCGCCGACAGGGCAGGGGGCTACACCTTC.

This rearrangement joins TRBV2 to TRBJ2-3, with 16 bases lining up with TRBD2. J lost 4 bases, V lost 7 bases, and 8 bases had no gene match. Germline CDR1 SNHLY, CDR2 FYNNEI. The CDR3 consists of 17 residues. The CDR3 coding sequence is TGTGCCAGCATCGGGACTAGCGGGGGGGCAGGAGCAGATACGCAGTATTTT. Translated: CASIGTSGGAGADTQYF.

The rearrangement joins TRBV6-5 to TRBJ2-3; D may be TRBD2 (5 bases). V was clipped by 6 bases and J by 2 bases, with 12 bases between them. Germline loops: CDR1 MNHEY, CDR2 SVGAGI. The CDR3 covers 14 residues. The CDR3 is CASSQQGLTDTQYF. The CDR3 region has the DNA TGTGCCAGCAGCCAACAAGGACTCACAGATACGCAGTATTTT.

This chain links TRBV9 with TRBJ1-6, with a possible D match to TRBD1 (5 bases). Germline assignment: CDR1 SGDLS and CDR2 YYNGEE. CDR3 size: 17 residues. V lost 0 bases to trimming and J lost 4 bases, with 14 bases between them. The CDR3 loop is CASSVGWGVRYNSPLHF. In nucleotides, the CDR3 is TGTGCCAGCAGCGTAGGTTGGGGGGTGAGGTATAATTCACCCCTCCACTTT.

The V and J genes are TRBV11-2 and TRBJ1-6, with unresolved D. The CDR3 runs to 14 residues. Germline values: CDR1 SGHAT, CDR2 FQNNGV. The germline V and J ends were trimmed by 3 bases and 3 bases, with 6 bases remaining between them. For the CDR3, the DNA is TGTGCCAGCAGCTTTAATCTCTATAATTCACCCCTCCACTTT. Translating gives CASSFNLYNSPLHF.

J is TRBJ2-2 and V is TRBV3-1 (or the pseudogene TRBV3-2); 9 nucleotides align to TRBD1. V gave up 4 bases and J gave up 6 bases; unmatched junction bases: 6. CDR1 is LGHDT and CDR2 is YNNKEL in the germline V gene (reference sequence). There are 15 residues in the CDR3. The CDR3 DNA is TGTGCCAGCAGCCCGTACAGGGGGCGGGCCGGGGAGCTGTTTTTT. Its protein product is CASSPYRGRAGELFF.

The V gene is TRBV27, the J gene TRBJ2-5, with TRBD2 identical over 9 bases. V trimming: 4 bases; J trimming: 2 bases; junction bases outside the gene matches: 8. Germline V gives CDR1 MNHEY, CDR2 SMNVEV (reference sequence). This CDR3 spans 16 amino acids. The CDR3 DNA follows: TGTGCCAGCAGTTGGAGTAGCGGGGGACATCAAGAGACCCAGTACTTC. Translated: CASSWSSGGHQETQYF.

The chain combines TRBV6-5 with TRBJ1-1; TRBD1 matches at 7 bases. Germline trimming cut 6 bases from V and 2 bases from J; bases unmatched to any gene: 6. The CDR3 length is 14 residues. Germline V lookup: CDR1 MNHEY, CDR2 SVGAGI. CDR3 amino acids: CASRPPGGNTEAFF. The DNA of the CDR3 is TGTGCCAGCAGGCCCCCAGGGGGAAACACTGAAGCTTTCTTT.

J is TRBJ2-3 and V is TRBV9; TRBD2 is a possible D gene (7 bases). The ends were cut back, 0 bases at V and 6 bases at J, with 11 bases in the middle. This CDR3 region has 14 residues. The V gene's germline CDR1 is SGDLS and CDR2 YYNGEE. CDR3: CASSVAGRGDTQYF. The CDR3 nucleotides read TGTGCCAGCAGCGTAGCTGGGAGGGGGGATACGCAGTATTTT.

This clone was recorded once. V usage is TRBV29-1 and J usage is TRBJ1-2, with D unclear. This CDR3 spans 11 amino acids. Germline-derived CDR1 and CDR2 are SQVTM and ANQGSEA. V dropped 6 bases and J dropped 3 bases, with 8 bases sitting between them. The chain's CDR3 is CSVPPDYGYTF. CDR3 coding DNA: TGCAGCGTCCCGCCGGACTATGGCTACACCTTC.

This sequence joins TRBV10-1 and TRBJ2-2, with D unclear. Germline-derived CDR1 and CDR2 are WNHNN and SYGVQD (reference sequence). V was cut by 0 bases and J by 2 bases, with 7 bases left in between. The CDR3 totals 15 residues. CDR3 sequence: CASSESRSNTGELFF. CDR3 in DNA: TGCGCCAGCAGTGAGTCTAGGAGTAACACCGGGGAGCTGTTTTTT.

This chain uses TRBV27 with TRBJ2-1, with 11 bases fitting TRBD1. In germline, CDR1 is MNHEY, CDR2 SMNVEV (reference sequence). Trimming at V came to 5 bases and at J to 7 bases, leaving 10 bases not matched to a gene. This CDR3 spans 16 amino acids. The CDR3 loop reads CASSPIGTGGPNEQFF. The CDR3 DNA reads TGTGCCAGCAGTCCTATCGGGACAGGGGGTCCAAATGAGCAGTTCTTC.

Written as DNA, the CDR3 is TGTGCCAGCAGCCCTCACCGTGGAGTAAGTTACGAGCAGTACGTC. Its translation is CASSPHRGVSYEQYV. The gene calls are TRBV6-6 and TRBJ2-7; D is unclear. V was trimmed by 6 bases and J by 4 bases, leaving 19 bases between them. Germline CDR1 reads MNHNY; CDR2 reads SVGAGI (reference sequence). The length of the CDR3 is 15 residues.

The V gene is TRBV30, the J gene TRBJ1-2; 8 bases align to TRBD1. With 3 bases clipped from V and 6 bases from J, the junction kept 6 bases outside the gene matches. CDR3 length: 13 amino acids. CDR1 is GTSNPN and CDR2 is SVGIG in the germline V gene (reference sequence). The CDR3 spells CAWRETGENGYTF. Written as DNA, the CDR3 is TGTGCCTGGAGGGAGACAGGGGAAAATGGCTACACCTTC.

The chain is built from TRBV6-5 and TRBJ1-5, with 10 bases identical to TRBD1. This CDR3 is 14 amino acids long. The germline CDR1 and CDR2 sequences are MNHEY and SVGAGI. Germline trimming cut 5 bases from V and 5 bases from J; bases unmatched to any gene: 3. DNA of the CDR3: TGTGCCAGCAGTCGAGGGACAGGGGATCAGCCCCAGCATTTT. It is translated as CASSRGTGDQPQHF.

This rearrangement joins TRBV5-1 to TRBJ2-1; 8 bases fit TRBD2. The CDR3 covers 16 residues. Germline V lookup: CDR1 SGHRS, CDR2 YFSETQ. V was clipped by 0 bases and J by 9 bases; unmatched bases: 11. CDR3 amino acids: CASSLDRPTSVSEQFF. CDR3 coding DNA: TGCGCCAGCAGCTTGGATCGGCCGACTAGCGTCAGTGAGCAGTTCTTC.

The genes are TRBV30 and TRBJ1-2; D gene ambiguous. Deletions cut 2 bases from V and 1 base from J, with 14 bases between. The CDR3 loop spans 15 amino acids. Germline V gives CDR1 GTSNPN, CDR2 SVGIG (reference sequence). Here the CDR3 DNA reads TGTGCCTGGAGTTATACAGAAAACCTTAACTATGGCTACACCTTC. Its translation is CAWSYTENLNYGYTF.

About this clone itself: The sample contains more than one DNA sequence encoding this CDR3. This rearrangement joins TRBV2 to TRBJ1-2; the D is unclear. Germline V gives CDR1 SNHLY, CDR2 FYNNEI. With 6 bases removed from V and 0 bases from J, the gap between germline ends came to 5 bases. The CDR3 sequence is 12 residues long. The CDR3 DNA reads as TGTGCCAGCAGACAGTCTAACTATGGCTACACCTTC. Encoded protein: CASRQSNYGYTF.

The V and J genes are TRBV30 and TRBJ1-6, with D possibly being TRBD1 (6 bases). The V gene's germline CDR1 is GTSNPN and CDR2 SVGIG (reference sequence). The CDR3 sequence is 13 residues long. V gave up 4 bases and J gave up 9 bases, with 13 bases separating them. CDR3 region: CAWMQGPGSPLHF. CDR3 in DNA: TGTGCCTGGATGCAGGGGCCGGGTTCACCCCTCCACTTT.

The chain recombines TRBV10-3 with TRBJ2-2; 7 positions match TRBD1. The germline CDR1 and CDR2 sequences are ENHRY and SYGVKD. V lost 11 bases, J lost 2 bases, and 8 bases stayed unmatched. The CDR3 runs 14 residues. The CDR3, as DNA: TGTGCCTCCAACAGGGGTACAAACACCGGGGAGCTGTTTTTT. Amino acids: CASNRGTNTGELFF.

The chain employs TRBV7-8 and TRBJ2-2, with TRBD1 matching 9 bases. CDR1 and CDR2 (germline): SGHVS, FQNEAQ. The trim removed 5 bases at V and 4 bases at J, leaving 5 bases unmatched. This CDR3 has 15 residues. The CDR3 region is CASSTGTGRTGELFF. The CDR3 DNA follows: TGTGCCAGCAGCACCGGGACAGGGCGCACCGGGGAGCTGTTTTTT.

The gene calls are TRBV9 and TRBJ2-1; 11 bases are shared with TRBD2. The CDR3 contains 18 residues. The germline CDR1 and CDR2 sequences are SGDLS and YYNGEE. V lost 3 bases to trimming and J lost 2 bases; unmatched junction nucleotides: 10. CDR3 in DNA: TGTGCCAGCAGCGCTAACCCTACTAGCGGGGGCACCTACAATGAGCAGTTCTTC. It codes for CASSANPTSGGTYNEQFF.

The gene calls are TRBV25-1 and TRBJ2-3; D possibly corresponds to TRBD1 (6 bases). The germline gives CDR1 MGHDK, CDR2 SYGVNS. The CDR3 has 15 amino acids. V was cut by 3 bases and J by 3 bases, with 13 bases left in between. The CDR3 reads CASSDRTATTDTQYF. CDR3 in DNA: TGTGCCAGCAGTGACCGGACAGCGACAACAGATACGCAGTATTTT.

This sequence joins TRBV2 and TRBJ2-1; D is unclear. CDR3 length: 13 residues. Germline CDR1 SNHLY, CDR2 FYNNEI. V was pared by 3 bases and J by 2 bases, with 5 bases between. The CDR3 spells CASSDTAYNEQFF. CDR3 bases: TGTGCCAGCAGTGATACAGCCTACAATGAGCAGTTCTTC.

This chain connects TRBV19 to TRBJ2-7; TRBD1 agrees at 11 bases. J was trimmed by 1 base and V by 2 bases; bases with no gene match: 4. The CDR3 extends over 16 amino acids. Germline V lookup: CDR1 LNHDA, CDR2 SQIVND (reference sequence). CDR3 in DNA: TGTGCCAGTAGTATAAGGGGACAGGGGGGATCCTACGAGCAGTACGTC. Its translation is CASSIRGQGGSYEQYV.